Below, 27 T cell receptor beta chains from the same sample are listed, as sequenced in a study of blood T cell repertoires in COVID-19. The repertoire was sequenced with immunoSEQ multiplex PCR; TCRdb's copy has only in-frame clones and lacks some. The sample carries some 41,000 clones, over 80% recorded once. Material: peripheral blood. The origin of the receptors is a young woman in a cohort sampled during active COVID-19.

This chain's CDR3 is CASSLGGVGTEAFF. The CDR3 DNA is TGTGCCAGCAGTCTCGGAGGGGTTGGCACTGAAGCTTTCTTT. The V call is TRBV6-6, the J call TRBJ1-1; tentatively, D is TRBD1 (5 bases). Deletions cut 5 bases from V and 4 bases from J, with 14 bases between. This CDR3 has 14 amino acids. Germline V lookup: CDR1 MNHNY, CDR2 SVGAGI (reference sequence).

This chain uses TRBV6-1 with TRBJ2-7, with no clear D. Germline values: CDR1 MNHNS, CDR2 SASEGT. This CDR3 region has 12 residues. V lost 1 base to trimming and J lost 4 bases, with 5 bases between them. The CDR3 coding sequence is TGTGCCAGCAGTGAAGGAGAATACGAGCAGTACTTC. This sequence encodes CASSEGEYEQYF.

The chain employs TRBV10-1 and TRBJ2-7; 7 positions agree with TRBD2. Looked up from germline, CDR1 is WNHNN and CDR2 is SYGVQD (reference sequence). CDR3 length equals 16 residues. The V gene end was trimmed by 0 bases and the J gene end by 0 bases; junction bases not matched to a gene: 5. CDR3 sequence: CASSESGLAGSYEQYF. The CDR3 DNA reads TGCGCCAGCAGTGAGTCGGGTTTAGCGGGCTCCTACGAGCAGTACTTC.

This clone is a singleton in its sample. This sequence joins TRBV27 and TRBJ1-2; D is possibly TRBD1 (5 bases). CDR3 length equals 16 residues. Trimming pared 5 bases from V and 4 bases from J, leaving 20 bases between. The germline V gene has CDR1 MNHEY and CDR2 SMNVEV (reference sequence). The CDR3 spells CASSNLGTGGSYGYTF. Here the CDR3 DNA reads TGTGCCAGCAGTAACCTAGGGACCGGGGGTAGCTATGGCTACACCTTC.

The chain uses TRBV7-2 and TRBJ2-2; no clear D. Between the trimmed V and J ends, which lost 2 bases and 5 bases, there was a span of 9 bases. Per germline, CDR1 SGHTA and CDR2 FQGNSA. This CDR3 spans 14 amino acids. CDR3 sequence reads: CASSLLGVTGELFF. Written as DNA, the CDR3 is TGTGCCAGCAGCTTACTCGGAGTAACCGGGGAGCTGTTTTTT.

DNA of the CDR3: TGTGCCAGCCGGACTAGCGGGATATACAATGAGCAGTTCTTC. This gives the protein CASRTSGIYNEQFF. V and J are TRBV18 and TRBJ2-1; 12 nucleotides match TRBD2. CDR3 size: 14 residues. J lost 4 bases, V lost 8 bases, and 3 bases had no gene match. Looked up from germline, CDR1 is KGHSH and CDR2 is LQKENI.

V and J are TRBV7-2 and TRBJ2-3, with 8 bases identical to TRBD2. CDR3 size: 15 residues. J gave up 1 base and V 4 bases, and 4 bases lay outside the gene matches. CDR1 and CDR2 (germline): SGHTA, FQGNSA. The CDR3 loop is CASSSSSGRTDTQYF. Here the CDR3 DNA reads TGTGCCAGCAGCTCGTCTAGCGGGCGCACAGATACGCAGTATTTT.

The chain employs TRBV5-5 and TRBJ1-2; the D gene is possibly TRBD1 (6 bases). CDR3 length: 16 residues. Trimming removed 4 bases at V and 0 bases at J, with 16 bases between. CDR1 is SGHKS and CDR2 is YYEKEE in the germline V gene (reference sequence). CDR3: CASSPSTGWPNYGYTF. The CDR3 coding sequence is TGTGCCAGCAGCCCTTCGACAGGCTGGCCTAACTATGGCTACACCTTC.

The chain recombines TRBV6-5 with TRBJ2-7; TRBD1 is a possible D gene (6 bases). With 0 bases removed from V and 3 bases from J, the gap between germline ends came to 9 bases. The CDR3 sequence is 14 residues long. Germline V gene data show CDR1 as MNHEY and CDR2 as SVGAGI. The CDR3 region has the DNA TGTGCCAGCAGTTACTCCACAGGGAACTACGAGCAGTACTTC. This codes for CASSYSTGNYEQYF.

The chain carries TRBV5-5 and TRBJ2-1; D is undetermined. V dropped 0 bases and J dropped 10 bases, with 14 bases sitting between them. CDR1 and CDR2 from the germline V gene are SGHKS and YYEKEE (reference sequence). CDR3 size: 14 residues. Here the CDR3 DNA reads TGTGCCAGCAGCTTGGATTTGCTGCGGAGAGAGCAGTTCTTC. Translated: CASSLDLLRREQFF.

The rearrangement links TRBV5-1 to TRBJ1-6, with D tentatively TRBD1 (5 bases). Deletions cut 2 bases from V and 7 bases from J, with 13 bases between. The CDR3 is 15 residues long. Germline CDR1 is SGHRS and CDR2 is YFSETQ. The CDR3 loop reads CASSLSVEGNSPLHF. As DNA, the CDR3 is TGCGCCAGCAGCTTAAGCGTGGAGGGGAATTCACCCCTCCACTTT.

This chain links TRBV6-5 with TRBJ2-7, with D tentatively TRBD2 (6 bases). Between the trimmed V and J ends, which lost 5 bases and 6 bases, there was a span of 17 bases. The CDR3 is 14 residues long. Looked up from germline, CDR1 is MNHEY and CDR2 is SVGAGI. The CDR3 loop reads CASSPGLPMFEQYF. The CDR3 bases are TGTGCCAGCAGTCCGGGACTCCCTATGTTCGAGCAGTACTTC.

The CDR3 sequence: CASSLSYRDYEQYF. DNA for the CDR3: TGTGCCAGCAGTTTATCGTACAGGGACTACGAGCAGTACTTC. The chain joins TRBV27 to TRBJ2-7, with D possibly being TRBD1 (6 bases). V was clipped by 0 bases and J by 3 bases, with 9 bases between them. The length of the CDR3 is 14 residues. The germline V gene encodes CDR1 MNHEY and CDR2 SMNVEV (reference sequence).

CDR3 amino acids: CASSPLGTGAYEQYF. The CDR3 DNA reads as TGCGCCAGCAGTCCCCTAGGGACAGGAGCCTACGAGCAGTACTTC. The chain couples TRBV10-2 to TRBJ2-7; TRBD1 matches 8 bases. The CDR3 is 15 residues long. The germline gives CDR1 WSHSY, CDR2 SAAADI. V shed 5 bases, J shed 2 bases, and the junction held 8 bases outside the gene matches.

The rearrangement links TRBV11-3 to TRBJ2-3; 7 bases line up with TRBD1. The CDR3 consists of 13 residues. With V trimmed by 4 bases and J by 5 bases, 3 bases remained unmatched. From germline, CDR1 is SGHNT and CDR2 YENEEA. CDR3 DNA: TGTGCCAGCAGCTCAGACAGGGTAGATACGCAGTATTTT. Translated, it gives CASSSDRVDTQYF.

This clone was seen once. V gene TRBV5-1 combines with J gene TRBJ1-2; D perhaps matches TRBD1 (5 bases). The CDR3 length is 16 residues. Germline assignment: CDR1 SGHRS and CDR2 YFSETQ. Deletions cut 4 bases from V and 2 bases from J, with 18 bases between. The CDR3 DNA is TGCGCCAGCAGCACGGGGGGGAGCGGGTCCAACTATGGCTACACCTTC. This encodes CASSTGGSGSNYGYTF. Using reference TRBV5-1 and TRBJ1-2 for the parts outside the CDR3, the full variable domain is KAGVTQTPRYLIKTRGQQVTLSCSPISGHRSVSWYQQTPGQGLQFLFEYFSETQRNKGNFPGRFSGRQFSNSRSEMNVSTLELGDSALYLCASSTGGSGSNYGYTFGSGTRLTVV.

The V gene is TRBV5-6, the J gene TRBJ2-5, with D possibly being TRBD2 (6 bases). Germline V CDR1 and CDR2: SGHDT, YYEEEE. The V gene lost 4 bases and the J gene lost 5 bases, with 21 bases spanning the gap. The CDR3 runs to 16 residues. The CDR3 nucleotides read TGTGCCAGCAGCGCTGGCAAATGGGGAGGAGCGGAGACCCAGTACTTC. Translating it yields CASSAGKWGGAETQYF.

V and J are TRBV28 and TRBJ1-2, with TRBD1 identical over 7 bases. The CDR3 length is 15 residues. CDR1 and CDR2 (germline): MDHEN, SYDVKM. The junction had 7 bases not matched to a gene; V was cut back by 5 bases and J by 1 base. CDR3 protein: CASSIHRGNNYGYTF. In DNA form, the CDR3 reads TGTGCCAGCAGTATTCACAGGGGTAATAACTATGGCTACACCTTC.

As regards this clone: One end of the junction is discordant with germline, which a read error may explain. V is TRBV11-3 and J is TRBJ1-2; D unclear. Germline V gene lookup returns CDR1 SGHNT and CDR2 YENEEA. The CDR3 length is 15 residues. The CDR3 bases are TGTGCCAGCAGCTCAAGGCACCCCAACTACTATGGTTACACCTTC. Its protein is CASSSRHPNYYGYTF.

The chain couples TRBV24-1 to TRBJ2-7; the D gene is possibly TRBD1 (5 bases). V was clipped by 4 bases and J by 3 bases, with 15 bases between them. Germline values: CDR1 KGHDR, CDR2 SFDVKD. The CDR3 spans 15 residues. CDR3 in amino acids: CATSDQGYSVYEQYF. CDR3 sequence (DNA): TGTGCCACCAGTGACCAGGGTTACTCCGTCTACGAGCAGTACTTC.

The chain joins TRBV11-2 to TRBJ2-2; 8 bases line up with TRBD1. The V segment lost 0 bases and the J segment 2 bases; nucleotides outside the gene matches: 2. This CDR3 contains 16 residues. Per the germline V gene, CDR1 is SGHAT and CDR2 is FQNNGV. CDR3 sequence reads: CASSLETGANTGELFF. CDR3 bases: TGTGCCAGCAGCTTAGAGACAGGGGCTAACACCGGGGAGCTGTTTTTT.

The gene calls are TRBV18 and TRBJ2-7; D perhaps matches TRBD1 (5 bases). Trimming took 1 base from V and 6 from J, leaving 19 bases between them. Germline V gives CDR1 KGHSH, CDR2 LQKENI. CDR3 size: 16 residues. CDR3 in amino acids: CASSPQGLVQLSEQYF. DNA of the CDR3: TGTGCCAGCTCACCACAGGGGCTAGTACAGCTCTCCGAGCAGTACTTC.

The rearrangement uses TRBV21-1 and TRBJ2-5; the D segment call TRBD2 is taken from the table without a DNA check. TRBV21-1 is listed as a pseudogene. The CDR3 is 19 amino acids. The CDR3 loop is CASSKARESPTPSQETQYF. The DNA for the CDR3 is TGTGCCAGCAGCAAAGCTAGGGAGTCCCCAACCCCCTCCCAAGAGACCCAGTACTTC.

This clone was detected once. V gene TRBV6-2 or TRBV6-3 combines with J gene TRBJ2-2; D possibly corresponds to TRBD2 (6 bases). CDR3 length equals 15 residues. Trimming stripped 8 bases from V and 4 bases from J, with 17 bases between. The germline V gene encodes CDR1 MNHEY and CDR2 SVGEGT. The chain's CDR3 is CASCYLAEFTGELFF. CDR3 nucleotides: TGTGCCAGCTGCTACTTAGCGGAATTCACCGGGGAGCTGTTTTTT.

V is TRBV10-2 and J is TRBJ2-1, with 11 positions matching TRBD1. The germline CDR1 and CDR2 sequences are WSHSY and SAAADI. The junction had 12 bases not matched to a gene; V was cut back by 7 bases and J by 10 bases. This CDR3 has 15 residues. CDR3: CASTGTGGPFEEQFF. DNA of the CDR3: TGCGCCAGCACCGGGACAGGGGGTCCATTTGAGGAGCAGTTCTTC.

V is TRBV7-3 and J is TRBJ2-3; 9 positions match TRBD2. The CDR3 is made up of 15 amino acids. CDR1 and CDR2 (germline): SGHTA, FQGTGA. V was clipped by 3 bases and J by 7 bases; unmatched bases: 8. The CDR3 nucleotides read TGTGCCAGCAGCTTTTTAGCGGGAGAGGAGCATACGCAGTATTTT. This encodes CASSFLAGEEHTQYF. The variable domain in full, with the rest retrieved from reference TRBV7-3 and TRBJ2-3, is GAGVSQTPSNKVTEKGKYVELRCDPISGHTALYWYRQSLGQGPEFLIYFQGTGAADDSGLPNDRFFAVRPEGSVSTLKIQRTERGDSAVYLCASSFLAGEEHTQYFGPGTRLTVL.

Here the CDR3 DNA reads TGTGCCAGCAGCCCCAACGGGGGAGGACGGGACACTGAAGCTTTCTTT. Translated, it gives CASSPNGGGRDTEAFF. This chain connects TRBV14 to TRBJ1-1; D possibly corresponds to TRBD1 (5 bases). V lost 4 bases to trimming and J lost 3 bases, with 18 bases between them. Germline V gives CDR1 SGHDN, CDR2 FVKESK. The CDR3 loop spans 16 amino acids. The full variable domain, completed using reference TRBV14 and TRBJ1-1, is EAGVTQFPSHSVIEKGQTVTLRCDPISGHDNLYWYRRVMGKEIKFLLHFVKESKQDESGMPNNRFLAERTGGTYSTLKVQPAELEDSGVYFCASSPNGGGRDTEAFFGQGTRLTVV.